Listed here is a single T cell receptor beta chain. The sample belongs to a study of blood T cell repertoires in COVID-19. Study overall: PBMCs, B-cell-depleted T cells, or T cells were the source of the cDNA or gDNA that made up the material.

Per the original data handling: Nucleated cell number was recorded as an estimate derived from reference gene primer amplification. Profiling relied on immunoSEQ multiplex PCR, and the TCRdb table lists in-frame clones only, not all of them. V and J calls and clone size come straight from that table; D and trimming were deduced from the DNA. The sample consists of about 21,000 clones, about 91% of them appearing once. The sequenced sample consisted of peripheral blood. The source is a man aged 70 or older with active COVID-19.

The CDR3 coding sequence is TGTGCCAGCACCTCAGCGGGAGGGGACACAGATACGCAGTATTTT. Translated, it gives CASTSAGGDTDTQYF. J is TRBJ2-3 and V is TRBV9, with 10 bases identical to TRBD2. J was trimmed by 2 bases and V by 6 bases; bases with no gene match: 6. Germline V gene lookup returns CDR1 SGDLS and CDR2 YYNGEE. The CDR3 is 15 amino acids.